This TCR beta chain was found in a study of T-cell memory formation after mild COVID-19. Findings and limits, study-wide: Contracting CD4+ clones were located mainly in CM and EM, and CD8+ clones in EMRA. Some clones that responded turned up in pre-infection memory, which suggests that cross-reactive memory joined in.

From germline, CDR1 is MGHRA and CDR2 YSYEKL. J lost 5 bases, V lost 3 bases, and 11 bases had no gene match. The CDR3 totals 19 residues. TCR alpha and TCR beta cDNA libraries with sample barcodes and UMIs came from 5'RACE using constant-segment primers. TCRdb reprocessed the 5' RACE reads via MiXCR and lists one record per CDR3 protein. The sample consists of fewer than 30,000 distinct CDR3 sequences, around 12% of them appearing once. This clonotype appeared many times. Its specificity is unknown. Specimen: PBMCs or a T cell subset sorted from them (not recorded which). V is TRBV4-1 and J is TRBJ2-2; TRBD2 aligns across 14 bases. This sequence originates from an adult woman who had mild COVID-19 (a few samples of this study predate the infection). Cell type and time point are not known. The CDR3 nucleotides are TGCGCCAGCAGCCAGACCCGACTAGCGGGGGGGCCGGGGACCGGGGAGCTGTTTTTT. It is translated as CASSQTRLAGGPGTGELFF.